The rows below give T cell receptor beta chains drawn from one sample of a study of memory CD4+ T cells and cytomegalovirus serostatus. Measured with immunoSEQ multiplex PCR; TCRdb has only the in-frame clones, and not every one. The sample shows about 58,000 clones, roughly 84% of them seen only once. The sequenced sample was memory CD4+ T cells from blood. All receptors come from an adult in good health and CMV-seronegative. Some clones in this sample may be carry-over from other donors' samples. Each CDR3 is given with its conserved first and last residue. The order of the fields is J gene, D gene, V gene, clone size, CDR3 DNA, CDR3 protein. The D gene is left open where the match is weak. Only part of the rows carry a size: once, few, many, or a class if the clone is expanded.

j_call: TRBJ2-7
d_call: TRBD2
v_call: TRBV29-1
clone_size: .
cdr3_nt: TGCAGCGTTTTCGGTCTAGCGGGAGTTTACGAGCAGTACTTC
cdr3_aa: CSVFGLAGVYEQYF

j_call: TRBJ2-5
d_call: .
v_call: TRBV29-1
clone_size: .
cdr3_nt: TGCAGCGTTGAAGCAGAACAAACGGAGACCCAGTACTTC
cdr3_aa: CSVEAEQTETQYF

j_call: TRBJ1-2
d_call: .
v_call: TRBV19
clone_size: once
cdr3_nt: TGTGCCAGTAGTATCGGGGGACAAGGTCCGTCCTCTTCCTATGGCTACACCTTC
cdr3_aa: CASSIGGQGPSSSYGYTF

j_call: TRBJ2-5
d_call: .
v_call: TRBV28
clone_size: few
cdr3_nt: TGTGCCAGCAGTCCCCCTCCTCCGTCGACCCAGTACTTC
cdr3_aa: CASSPPPPSTQYF

j_call: TRBJ2-5
d_call: .
v_call: TRBV11-2
clone_size: .
cdr3_nt: TGTGCCAGCAGCCTACCCGGGACTCAAAAGGGGGAGACCCAGTACTTC
cdr3_aa: CASSLPGTQKGETQYF

j_call: TRBJ2-3
d_call: TRBD2
v_call: TRBV5-1
clone_size: once
cdr3_nt: TGCGCCAGCAGCCGAGGACTAGACCCAGATACGCAGTATTTT
cdr3_aa: CASSRGLDPDTQYF

j_call: TRBJ2-4
d_call: .
v_call: TRBV28
clone_size: .
cdr3_nt: TGTGCCAGCAGTTTGCGACTAGCCAAAAACATTCAGTACTTC
cdr3_aa: CASSLRLAKNIQYF

j_call: TRBJ2-7
d_call: TRBD2
v_call: TRBV4-1
clone_size: .
cdr3_nt: TGCGCCAGCAGCCCAAAACTGCACTCGACTAGCGGGAGCTCCTACGAGCAGTACTTC
cdr3_aa: CASSPKLHSTSGSSYEQYF

j_call: TRBJ2-3
d_call: TRBD2
v_call: TRBV11-2
clone_size: .
cdr3_nt: TGTGCCAGCAGCTCGGGACTAGCGGGAGCCACAGATACGCAGTATTTT
cdr3_aa: CASSSGLAGATDTQYF

j_call: TRBJ1-6
d_call: .
v_call: TRBV30
clone_size: .
cdr3_nt: TGTGCCTGGAGTGTAACCAGGGTTCATTCACCCCTCCACTTT
cdr3_aa: CAWSVTRVHSPLHF

j_call: TRBJ2-5
d_call: .
v_call: TRBV4-1
clone_size: .
cdr3_nt: TGCGCCAGCAGCCAAGATGGGGGAGGGGGTGAGACCCAGTACTTC
cdr3_aa: CASSQDGGGGETQYF

j_call: TRBJ2-2
d_call: .
v_call: TRBV9
clone_size: .
cdr3_nt: TGTGCCAGCAGCTCAGGGAACACCGGGGAGCTGTTTTTT
cdr3_aa: CASSSGNTGELFF

j_call: TRBJ1-1
d_call: .
v_call: TRBV2
clone_size: few
cdr3_nt: TGTGCCAGCAGTGGGCAGAGGAACACTGAAGCTTTCTTT
cdr3_aa: CASSGQRNTEAFF

j_call: TRBJ1-5
d_call: .
v_call: TRBV6-1
clone_size: .
cdr3_nt: TGTGCCAGCAGTGAATCGTCGCCGCTCGATCAGCCCCAGCATTTT
cdr3_aa: CASSESSPLDQPQHF

j_call: TRBJ2-1
d_call: .
v_call: TRBV29-1
clone_size: .
cdr3_nt: TGCACGACTGTGGGTAACTACAATGAGCAGTTCTTC
cdr3_aa: CTTVGNYNEQFF

j_call: TRBJ1-2
d_call: .
v_call: TRBV7-9
clone_size: .
cdr3_nt: TGTGCCAGCAGCTTAAGCCGAGATAGGATGTCGGATGGCTACACCTTC
cdr3_aa: CASSLSRDRMSDGYTF

j_call: TRBJ1-1
d_call: .
v_call: TRBV5-1
clone_size: .
cdr3_nt: TGCGCCAGCAGCTTGGATAGTACCAGCACTGAAGCTTTCTTT
cdr3_aa: CASSLDSTSTEAFF

j_call: TRBJ2-5
d_call: TRBD2
v_call: TRBV5-1
clone_size: few
cdr3_nt: TGCGCCAGCAGCTTGGCCCCAGCGGGAGGCCAAGAGACCCAGTACTTC
cdr3_aa: CASSLAPAGGQETQYF

j_call: TRBJ1-5
d_call: .
v_call: TRBV19
clone_size: .
cdr3_nt: TGTGCCAGTGGGGACACCAGTCTTAAGGAGCCCCAGCATTTT
cdr3_aa: CASGDTSLKEPQHF

j_call: TRBJ2-5
d_call: .
v_call: TRBV7-2
clone_size: .
cdr3_nt: TGTGCCAGCAGCTTATTAGGGGTGGCTAGCAAAGAGACCCAGTACTTC
cdr3_aa: CASSLLGVASKETQYF

j_call: TRBJ2-7
d_call: .
v_call: TRBV6-5
clone_size: .
cdr3_nt: TGTGCCAGCAGTTACCACCCCGGGACCCCTTACCTCGAGCAGTACTTC
cdr3_aa: CASSYHPGTPYLEQYF

j_call: TRBJ2-4
d_call: .
v_call: TRBV19
clone_size: .
cdr3_nt: TGTGCCAGTAGTTCCGCGGTCTGGGCCAAAAACATTCAGTACTTC
cdr3_aa: CASSSAVWAKNIQYF

j_call: TRBJ1-3
d_call: TRBD1
v_call: TRBV7-2
clone_size: .
cdr3_nt: TGTGCCAGCAGCGCCCAACAGGGGATTGGAAACACCATATATTTT
cdr3_aa: CASSAQQGIGNTIYF

j_call: TRBJ2-7
d_call: TRBD1
v_call: TRBV4-3
clone_size: .
cdr3_nt: TGCGCCAGCAGCCGAGGACAGGGGGGTTCCTACGAGCAGTACTTC
cdr3_aa: CASSRGQGGSYEQYF

j_call: TRBJ1-1
d_call: .
v_call: TRBV12-5
clone_size: few
cdr3_nt: TGTGCTAGGATACGGACCGAGAACACTGAAGCTTTCTTT
cdr3_aa: CARIRTENTEAFF

j_call: TRBJ2-7
d_call: TRBD2
v_call: TRBV28
clone_size: .
cdr3_nt: TGTGCCAGCAGTTCGAGCGGGAGATCTCTGTGCGAGCAGTACTTC
cdr3_aa: CASSSSGRSLCEQYF

j_call: TRBJ2-7
d_call: TRBD1
v_call: TRBV6-4
clone_size: .
cdr3_nt: TGTGCCAGCAGTGACTCGGGACAGTCCTACGAGCAGTACTTC
cdr3_aa: CASSDSGQSYEQYF

j_call: TRBJ1-2
d_call: .
v_call: TRBV19
clone_size: .
cdr3_nt: TGTGCCAGTAGTAAAGACATGGCTTATGGCTACACCTTC
cdr3_aa: CASSKDMAYGYTF

j_call: TRBJ1-1
d_call: TRBD1
v_call: TRBV28
clone_size: .
cdr3_nt: TGTGCCAGCAGTTTGCGACAGGGGAGAGGTTTCTTT
cdr3_aa: CASSLRQGRGFF

j_call: TRBJ2-5
d_call: .
v_call: TRBV2
clone_size: .
cdr3_nt: TGTGCCAGCAGTGTGGTACCGTACCAAGAGACCCAGTACTTC
cdr3_aa: CASSVVPYQETQYF

j_call: TRBJ1-3
d_call: .
v_call: TRBV5-4
clone_size: .
cdr3_nt: TGTGCCAGCAGCTTGGACAGGATGCCCGGAAACACCATATATTTT
cdr3_aa: CASSLDRMPGNTIYF

j_call: TRBJ1-1
d_call: .
v_call: TRBV27
clone_size: .
cdr3_nt: TGTGCCAGCAGACTAATCTCCAAAAACACTGAAGCTTTCTTT
cdr3_aa: CASRLISKNTEAFF

j_call: TRBJ1-1
d_call: TRBD1
v_call: TRBV28
clone_size: .
cdr3_nt: TGTGCCAGCAGCCTACAGGGGGGCAACACTGAAGCTTTCTTT
cdr3_aa: CASSLQGGNTEAFF

j_call: TRBJ2-3
d_call: .
v_call: TRBV5-4
clone_size: .
cdr3_nt: TGTGCCAGCAGCTTGGCCGGGGGTACCCGCACAGATACGCAGTATTTT
cdr3_aa: CASSLAGGTRTDTQYF

j_call: TRBJ1-6
d_call: .
v_call: TRBV11-2
clone_size: .
cdr3_nt: TGTGCCAGCAGCTTTAAGAGGGATTCACCCCTCCACTTT
cdr3_aa: CASSFKRDSPLHF

j_call: TRBJ2-7
d_call: TRBD2
v_call: TRBV4-2
clone_size: .
cdr3_nt: TGTGCCAGCAGCCTAGCGGGAGTGTCCAACGAGCAGTACTTC
cdr3_aa: CASSLAGVSNEQYF

j_call: TRBJ2-7
d_call: .
v_call: TRBV11-2
clone_size: .
cdr3_nt: TGTGCCAGCAGCCTAGGCCTACTTATCGGGGGCCGCTCCTACGAGCAGTACTTC
cdr3_aa: CASSLGLLIGGRSYEQYF

j_call: TRBJ1-1
d_call: .
v_call: TRBV2
clone_size: few
cdr3_nt: TGTGCCAGCAGGATTGTGAACACTGAAGCTTTCTTT
cdr3_aa: CASRIVNTEAFF

j_call: TRBJ2-3
d_call: TRBD2
v_call: TRBV27
clone_size: .
cdr3_nt: TGTGCCAGCAGTCGTACTAGCGGGAGATCGACAGATACGCAGTATTTT
cdr3_aa: CASSRTSGRSTDTQYF

j_call: TRBJ1-1
d_call: .
v_call: TRBV5-1
clone_size: .
cdr3_nt: TGCGCCAGCGCCAAGTTCTCAGGCGGGGGGCTGAACACTGAAGCTTTCTTT
cdr3_aa: CASAKFSGGGLNTEAFF